The clone carrying this TCR beta chain appeared a few times. Antigen: not known. This entry comes from a study of T cell repertoires in cytomegalovirus infection. Overall study: Public TCR beta signatures provided an indication of both CMV infection and a matching HLA type. Study findings and constraints: Cumulative public TCR beta family frequency identified CMV carriers with the relevant HLA. HLA-C-restricted CMV-specific TCR beta clonotypes were dominant in the ex vivo response.

TCRdb ran MiXCR on the reads and lists one entry per CDR3 protein. The repertoire holds 45,000 to 65,000 distinct CDR3 sequences, with around a fifth as singletons. The CDR3 totals 11 residues. The V end lost 3 bases, the J end lost 5 bases, and 4 bases lay between the germline ends. Material: CD8+ T cells from cultured PBMCs, obtained from culture after CMV antigen stimulation. This chain connects TRBV12-3 or TRBV12-4 to TRBJ2-5; no reliable D call. The clonotype originates from a human donor in good health (CMV status not recorded). Some clones in this sample may be carry-over from other donors' samples. CDR3 nucleotides: TGTGCCAGCAGTTTGTCTGAGACCCAGTACTTC. Translation gives CASSLSETQYF.